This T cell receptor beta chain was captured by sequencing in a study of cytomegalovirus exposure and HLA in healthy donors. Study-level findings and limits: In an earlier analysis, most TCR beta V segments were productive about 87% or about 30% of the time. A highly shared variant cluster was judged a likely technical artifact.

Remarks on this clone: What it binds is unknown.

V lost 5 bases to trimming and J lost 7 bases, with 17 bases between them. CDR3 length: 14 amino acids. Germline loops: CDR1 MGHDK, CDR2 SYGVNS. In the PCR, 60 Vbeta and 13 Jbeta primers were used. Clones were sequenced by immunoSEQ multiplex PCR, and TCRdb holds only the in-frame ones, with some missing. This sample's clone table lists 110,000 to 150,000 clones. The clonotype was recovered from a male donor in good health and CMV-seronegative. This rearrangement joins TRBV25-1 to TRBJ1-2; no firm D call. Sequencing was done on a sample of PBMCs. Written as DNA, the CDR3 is TGTGCCAGCAGTACCCCAACGGAGCTATCTGGCTACACCTTC. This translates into CASSTPTELSGYTF.